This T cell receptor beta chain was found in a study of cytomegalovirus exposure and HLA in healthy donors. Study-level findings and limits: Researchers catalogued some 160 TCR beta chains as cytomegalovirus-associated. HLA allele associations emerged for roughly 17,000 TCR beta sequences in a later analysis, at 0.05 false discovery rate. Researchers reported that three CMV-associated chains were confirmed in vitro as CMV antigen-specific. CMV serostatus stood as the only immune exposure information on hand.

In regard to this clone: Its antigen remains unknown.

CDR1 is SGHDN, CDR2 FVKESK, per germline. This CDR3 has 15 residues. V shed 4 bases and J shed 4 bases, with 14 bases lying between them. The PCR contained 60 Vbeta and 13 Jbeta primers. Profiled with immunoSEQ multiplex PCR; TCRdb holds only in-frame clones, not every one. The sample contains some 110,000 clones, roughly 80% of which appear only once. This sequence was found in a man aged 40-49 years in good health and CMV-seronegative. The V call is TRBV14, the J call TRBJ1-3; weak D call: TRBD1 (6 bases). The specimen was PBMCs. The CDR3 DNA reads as TGTGCCAGCAGCCTCCACAGGGTATCGGGAAACACCATATATTTT. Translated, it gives CASSLHRVSGNTIYF.